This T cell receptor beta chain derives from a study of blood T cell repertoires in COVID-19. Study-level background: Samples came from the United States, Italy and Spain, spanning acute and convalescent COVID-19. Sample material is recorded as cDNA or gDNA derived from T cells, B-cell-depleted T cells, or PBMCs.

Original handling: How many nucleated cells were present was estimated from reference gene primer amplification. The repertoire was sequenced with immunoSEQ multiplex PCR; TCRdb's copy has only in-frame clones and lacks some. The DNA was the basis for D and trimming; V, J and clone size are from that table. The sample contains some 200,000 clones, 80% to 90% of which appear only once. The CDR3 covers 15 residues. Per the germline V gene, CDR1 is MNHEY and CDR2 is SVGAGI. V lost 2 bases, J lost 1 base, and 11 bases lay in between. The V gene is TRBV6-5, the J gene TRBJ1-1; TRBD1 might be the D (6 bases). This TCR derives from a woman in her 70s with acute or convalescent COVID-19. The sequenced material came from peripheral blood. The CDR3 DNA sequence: TGTGCCAGCAGTTACCCGGGACAACAGAACACTGAAGCTTTCTTT. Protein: CASSYPGQQNTEAFF.